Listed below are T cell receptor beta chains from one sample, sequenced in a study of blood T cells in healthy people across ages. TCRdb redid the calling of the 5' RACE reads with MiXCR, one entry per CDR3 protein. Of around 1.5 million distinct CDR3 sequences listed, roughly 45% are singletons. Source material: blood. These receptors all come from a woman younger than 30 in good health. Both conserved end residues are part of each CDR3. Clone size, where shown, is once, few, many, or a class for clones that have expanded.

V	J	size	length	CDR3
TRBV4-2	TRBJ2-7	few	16	CASSALQGATSYEQYF
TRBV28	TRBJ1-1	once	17	CASSFPRETGVGLGAFF
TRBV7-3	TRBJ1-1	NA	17	CASSLTAPAGGATEAFF
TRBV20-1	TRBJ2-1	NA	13	CSARDTSRNEQFF
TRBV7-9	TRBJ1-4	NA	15	CASSTISGKNEKLFF
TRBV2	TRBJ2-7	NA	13	CASSGDSAYEQYF
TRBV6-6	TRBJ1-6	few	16	CASRISGTANNSPLHF
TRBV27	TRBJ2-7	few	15	CASSPRRGPTYEQYF
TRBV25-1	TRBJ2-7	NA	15	CASSDPRTRDYEQYF
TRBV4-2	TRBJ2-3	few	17	CASSPAGTSGGTDTQYF
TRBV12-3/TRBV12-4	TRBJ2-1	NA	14	CASSTGALYNEQFF
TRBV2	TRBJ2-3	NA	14	CASSQLTVTDTQYF
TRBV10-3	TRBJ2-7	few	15	CAIRTGTGDGYEQYF
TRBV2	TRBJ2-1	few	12	CASSEQYNEQFF
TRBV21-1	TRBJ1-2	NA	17	CASTLKLRDRGLYGYTF
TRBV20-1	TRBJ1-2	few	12	CSARDGPFGSTF
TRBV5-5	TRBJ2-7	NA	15	CASSLDAGFVYEQYF
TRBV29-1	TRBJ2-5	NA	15	CSVEDGRSGRETQYF
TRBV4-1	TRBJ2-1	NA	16	CASSQGVLAGGHEQFF
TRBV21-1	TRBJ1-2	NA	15	CASSSRDATGGDYTF
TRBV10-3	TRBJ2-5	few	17	CAISATSGSDPYNEQYF
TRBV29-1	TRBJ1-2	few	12	CSVVQGDYGYTF
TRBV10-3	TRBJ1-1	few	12	CAISESAQSAFF
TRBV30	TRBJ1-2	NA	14	CAWSVPNLSYGYTF
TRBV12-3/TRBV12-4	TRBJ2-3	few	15	CASSKLAGYTDTQYF
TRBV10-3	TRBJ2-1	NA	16	CAISSLTSGGLHEQFF
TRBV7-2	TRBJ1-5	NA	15	CASSEGVTSNQPQHF
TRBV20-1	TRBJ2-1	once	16	CSARTPASGAYNEQFF
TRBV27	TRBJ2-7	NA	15	CASSLGGGSYDEQYF
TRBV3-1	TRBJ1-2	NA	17	CASSQGQGASSGYGYTF
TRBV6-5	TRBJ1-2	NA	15	CASSYWRESDYGYTF
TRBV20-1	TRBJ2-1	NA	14	CSARPGNLSNEQFF
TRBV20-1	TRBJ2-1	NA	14	CSASYRGSYNEQFF
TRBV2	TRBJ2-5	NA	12	CASVDRQGVRYF
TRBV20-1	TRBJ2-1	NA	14	CSGRGFGSYNEQFF
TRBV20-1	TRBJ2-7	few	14	CSASPLGGRYEQYF
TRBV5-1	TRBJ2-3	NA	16	CASSLGGSRGTDTQYF
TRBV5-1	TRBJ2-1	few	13	CASRPSADNEQFF
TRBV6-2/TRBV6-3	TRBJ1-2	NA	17	CASSYYGRGWGNYGYTF
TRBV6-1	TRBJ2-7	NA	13	CASSPQASYEQYF
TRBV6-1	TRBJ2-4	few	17	CASGGAGLAGEANIQYF
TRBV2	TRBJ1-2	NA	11	CASTDKRSYTF
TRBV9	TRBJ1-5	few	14	CASSVGGIGQPQHF
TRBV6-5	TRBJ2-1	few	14	CASSYHSSYNEQFF
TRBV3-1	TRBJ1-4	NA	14	CASSLRQLNEKLFF
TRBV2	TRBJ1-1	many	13	CASSEDRGYEAFF
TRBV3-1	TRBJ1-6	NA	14	CASSLDNNNSPLHF
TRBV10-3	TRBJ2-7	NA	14	CAISDTYSSYEQYF
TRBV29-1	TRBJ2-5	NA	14	CSASATGGGETQYF
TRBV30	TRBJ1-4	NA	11	CAWSSGGGLFF
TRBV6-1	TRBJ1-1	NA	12	CATAPGGTEAFF
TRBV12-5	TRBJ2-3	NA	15	CASGPGLAGGDTQYF
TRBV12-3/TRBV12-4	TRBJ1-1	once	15	CASKGSTKADTEAFF
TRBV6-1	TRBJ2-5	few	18	CASSPTGLAGDQQETQYF